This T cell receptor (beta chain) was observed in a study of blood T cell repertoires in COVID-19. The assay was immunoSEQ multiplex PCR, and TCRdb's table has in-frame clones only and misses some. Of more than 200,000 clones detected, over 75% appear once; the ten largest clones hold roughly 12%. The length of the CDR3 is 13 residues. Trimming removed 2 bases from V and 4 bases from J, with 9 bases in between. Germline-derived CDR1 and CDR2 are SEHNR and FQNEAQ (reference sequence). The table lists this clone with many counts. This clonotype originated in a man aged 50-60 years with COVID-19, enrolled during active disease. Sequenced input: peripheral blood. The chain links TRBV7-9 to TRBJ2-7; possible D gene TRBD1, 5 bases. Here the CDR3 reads CASSLPGWYEQYF. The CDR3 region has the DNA TGTGCCAGCAGCTTACCAGGGTGGTACGAGCAGTACTTC.